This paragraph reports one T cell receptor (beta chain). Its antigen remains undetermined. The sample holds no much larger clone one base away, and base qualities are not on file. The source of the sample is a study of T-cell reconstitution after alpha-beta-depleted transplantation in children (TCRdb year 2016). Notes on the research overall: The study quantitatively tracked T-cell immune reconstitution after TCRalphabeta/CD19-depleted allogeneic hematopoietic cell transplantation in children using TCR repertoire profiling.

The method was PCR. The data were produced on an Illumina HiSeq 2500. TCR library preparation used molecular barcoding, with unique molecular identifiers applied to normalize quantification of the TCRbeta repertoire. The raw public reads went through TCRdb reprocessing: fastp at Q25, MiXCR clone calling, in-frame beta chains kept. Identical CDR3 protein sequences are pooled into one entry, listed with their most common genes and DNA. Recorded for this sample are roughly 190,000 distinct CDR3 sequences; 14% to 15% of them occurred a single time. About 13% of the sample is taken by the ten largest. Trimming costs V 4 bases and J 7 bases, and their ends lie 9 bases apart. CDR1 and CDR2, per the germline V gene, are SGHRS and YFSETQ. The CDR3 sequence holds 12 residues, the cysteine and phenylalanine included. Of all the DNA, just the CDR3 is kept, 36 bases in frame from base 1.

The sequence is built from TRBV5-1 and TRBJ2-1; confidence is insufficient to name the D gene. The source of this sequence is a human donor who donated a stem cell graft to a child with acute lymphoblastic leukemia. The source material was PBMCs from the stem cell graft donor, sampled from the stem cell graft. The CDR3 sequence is CASSPTPNEQFF. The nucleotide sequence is TGCGCCAGCAGCCCCACCCCGAATGAGCAGTTCTTC.